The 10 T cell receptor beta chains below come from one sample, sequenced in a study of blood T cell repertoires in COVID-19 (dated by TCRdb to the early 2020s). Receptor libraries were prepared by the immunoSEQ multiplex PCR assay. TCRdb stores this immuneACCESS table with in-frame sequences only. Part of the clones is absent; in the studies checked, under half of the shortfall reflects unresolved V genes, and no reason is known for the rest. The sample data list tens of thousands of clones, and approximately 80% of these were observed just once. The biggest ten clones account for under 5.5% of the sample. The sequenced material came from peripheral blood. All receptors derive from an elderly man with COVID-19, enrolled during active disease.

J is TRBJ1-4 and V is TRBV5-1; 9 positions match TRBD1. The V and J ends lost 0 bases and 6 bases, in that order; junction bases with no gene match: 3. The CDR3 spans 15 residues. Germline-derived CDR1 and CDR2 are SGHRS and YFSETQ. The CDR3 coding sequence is TGCGCCAGCAGCTTGGACAGGGGGCAGGATGAAAAACTGTTTTTT. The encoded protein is CASSLDRGQDEKLFF.

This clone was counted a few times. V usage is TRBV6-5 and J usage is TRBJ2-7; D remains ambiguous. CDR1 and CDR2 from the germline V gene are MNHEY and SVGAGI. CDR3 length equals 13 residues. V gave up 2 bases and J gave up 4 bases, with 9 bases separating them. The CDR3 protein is CASSYHQRYEQYF. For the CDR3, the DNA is TGTGCCAGCAGTTACCACCAGAGGTACGAGCAGTACTTC.

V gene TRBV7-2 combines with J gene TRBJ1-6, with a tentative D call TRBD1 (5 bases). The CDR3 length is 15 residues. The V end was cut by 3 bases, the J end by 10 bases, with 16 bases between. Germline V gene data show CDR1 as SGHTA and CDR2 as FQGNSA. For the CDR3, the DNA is TGTGCCAGCAGCTTCCAGGGCACGGTGGGGTCACCCCTCCACTTT. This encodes CASSFQGTVGSPLHF. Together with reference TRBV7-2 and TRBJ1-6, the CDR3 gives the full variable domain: GAGVSQSPSNKVTEKGKDVELRCDPISGHTALYWYRQSLGQGLEFLIYFQGNSAPDKSGLPSDRFSAERTGGSVSTLTIQRTQQEDSAVYLCASSFQGTVGSPLHFGNGTRLTVT.

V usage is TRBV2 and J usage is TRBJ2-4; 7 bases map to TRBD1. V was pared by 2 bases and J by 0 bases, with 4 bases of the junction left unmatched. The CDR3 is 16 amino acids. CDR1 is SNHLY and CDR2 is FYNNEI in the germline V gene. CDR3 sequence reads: CASSENRGLAKNIQYF. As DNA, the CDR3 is TGTGCCAGCAGTGAAAACAGGGGCTTAGCCAAAAACATTCAGTACTTC.

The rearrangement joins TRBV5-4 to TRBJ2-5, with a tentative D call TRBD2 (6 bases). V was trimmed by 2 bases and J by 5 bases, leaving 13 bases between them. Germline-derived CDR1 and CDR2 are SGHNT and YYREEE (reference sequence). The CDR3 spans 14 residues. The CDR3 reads CASSLIAGRETQYF. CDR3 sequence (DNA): TGTGCCAGCAGCTTAATTGCGGGGCGGGAGACCCAGTACTTC.

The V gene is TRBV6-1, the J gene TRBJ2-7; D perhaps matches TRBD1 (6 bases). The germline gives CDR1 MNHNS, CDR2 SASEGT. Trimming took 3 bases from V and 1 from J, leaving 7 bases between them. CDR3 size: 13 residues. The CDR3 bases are TGTGCCAGCAGTGAGACAGGTTCCTACGAGCAGTACTTC. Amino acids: CASSETGSYEQYF.

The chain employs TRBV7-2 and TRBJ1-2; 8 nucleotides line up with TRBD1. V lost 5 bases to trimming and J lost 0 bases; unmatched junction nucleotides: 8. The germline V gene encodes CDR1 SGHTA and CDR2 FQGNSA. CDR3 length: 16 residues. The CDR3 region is CASSHGTGRPNYGYTF. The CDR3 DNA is TGTGCCAGCAGCCACGGGACAGGTCGCCCTAACTATGGCTACACCTTC.

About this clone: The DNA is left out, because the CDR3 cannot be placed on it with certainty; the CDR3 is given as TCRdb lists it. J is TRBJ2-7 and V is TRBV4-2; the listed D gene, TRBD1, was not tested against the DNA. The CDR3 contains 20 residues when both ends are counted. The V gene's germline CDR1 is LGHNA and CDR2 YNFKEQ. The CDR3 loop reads CASSRIWEWGRTRGNDEQYF.

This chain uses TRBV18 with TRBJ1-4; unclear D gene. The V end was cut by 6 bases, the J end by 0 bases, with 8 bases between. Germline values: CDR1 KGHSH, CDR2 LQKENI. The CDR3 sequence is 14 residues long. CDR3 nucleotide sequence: TGTGCCAGCTCCGATTTAGCAACTAATGAAAAACTGTTTTTT. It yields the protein CASSDLATNEKLFF.

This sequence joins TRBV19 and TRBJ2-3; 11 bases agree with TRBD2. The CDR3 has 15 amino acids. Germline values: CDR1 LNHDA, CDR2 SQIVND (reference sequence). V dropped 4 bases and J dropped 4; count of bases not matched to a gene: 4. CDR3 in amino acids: CASSTATSGADTQYF. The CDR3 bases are TGTGCCAGTAGTACCGCGACTAGCGGGGCAGATACGCAGTATTTT. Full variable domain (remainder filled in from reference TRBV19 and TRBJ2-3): DGGITQSPKYLFRKEGQNVTLSCEQNLNHDAMYWYRQDPGQGLRLIYYSQIVNDFQKGDIAEGYSVSREKKESFPLTVTSAQKNPTAFYLCASSTATSGADTQYFGPGTRLTVL.